This is a list of T cell receptor beta chains from one sample in a study of cytomegalovirus exposure and HLA in healthy donors. The assay was immunoSEQ multiplex PCR, and TCRdb's table has in-frame clones only and misses some. The profile shows some 170,000 clones, 65% to 80% of them singletons. The sample taken for sequencing was PBMCs. These receptors were obtained from a man aged 35-49 years in good health and CMV-seronegative. Each CDR3 is given with its conserved first and last residue. The D gene is left open where the match is weak. Not all rows give a size; the values are once, few, many and, for expanded clones, a class.

d_call,cdr3_length,clone_size,j_call,v_call,cdr3_nt,cdr3_aa
.,13,.,TRBJ1-1,TRBV7-9,TGTGCCAGCAGCGCCCACGGCGGGACTGAAGCTTTCTTT,CASSAHGGTEAFF
.,16,.,TRBJ2-7,TRBV2,TGTGCCAGCAGTGCGGCTTCGGGGACTTTATCGTTCGAGCAGTACTTC,CASSAASGTLSFEQYF
.,14,few,TRBJ2-2,TRBV19,TGTGCCAGTGGGTCGGACAGAGTGGCCGGGGAGCTGTTTTTT,CASGSDRVAGELFF
.,15,.,TRBJ2-3,TRBV7-2,TGTGCCAGCAGCTTAGTAGGCGGGTACACAGATACGCAGTATTTT,CASSLVGGYTDTQYF
TRBD2,15,.,TRBJ2-3,TRBV5-1,TGCGCCAGCAGCCACAGCGGGGGGAGCACAGATACGCAGTATTTT,CASSHSGGSTDTQYF
.,15,.,TRBJ2-7,TRBV15,TGTGCCACCAGCAGAACGGGACACGACGTCGACGAGCAGTACTTC,CATSRTGHDVDEQYF
TRBD2,17,once,TRBJ2-2,TRBV5-5,TGTGCCAGCAGCTTGGGGGCGAAGCGGGGATCCACCGGGGAGCTGTTTTTT,CASSLGAKRGSTGELFF
TRBD1,13,.,TRBJ2-7,TRBV7-3,TGTGCCAGCAGCTTCGGACAGGTCTCCGAGCAGTACTTC,CASSFGQVSEQYF
TRBD1,18,.,TRBJ1-1,TRBV15,TGTGCCACCAGCAGAGTGACAGGGGCCACCAGAATGAACACTGAAGCTTTCTTT,CATSRVTGATRMNTEAFF
.,13,.,TRBJ1-2,TRBV7-3,TGTGCCAGCAGCCCCTCGAGGGGGGGCGCCTACACCTTC,CASSPSRGGAYTF
.,14,once,TRBJ1-6,TRBV27,TGTGCCAGCAGTCTCACCGGGACATCGCTACCCCTCCACTTT,CASSLTGTSLPLHF
TRBD1,15,.,TRBJ1-6,TRBV5-1,TGCGCCAGCAGACGCGGACAGGGGGCAGGTTCACCCCTCCACTTT,CASRRGQGAGSPLHF
.,15,.,TRBJ2-3,TRBV27,TGTGCCAGCAGTTTATCATTCAGTGTCACAGATACGCAGTATTTT,CASSLSFSVTDTQYF
.,14,.,TRBJ1-3,TRBV2,TGTGCCAGCAGTGACGATCAGACTGGAAACACCATATATTTT,CASSDDQTGNTIYF
.,13,once,TRBJ2-5,TRBV6-1,TGTGCCAGCACCGATTTGAGAGGGGAGACCCAGTACTTC,CASTDLRGETQYF
TRBD1,14,.,TRBJ2-1,TRBV7-3,TGTGCCAGCAGCCCGAGACAGGGGTGGAATGAGCAGTTCTTC,CASSPRQGWNEQFF
TRBD1,15,.,TRBJ1-6,TRBV10-3,TGTGCCACCAACGACAGGGGCGCGTTGAATTCACCCCTCCACTTT,CATNDRGALNSPLHF
.,15,once,TRBJ1-1,TRBV4-1,TGCGCCAGCAGCCAAGATTCGGGGGGGTTCACTGAAGCTTTCTTT,CASSQDSGGFTEAFF
TRBD1,15,.,TRBJ1-6,TRBV9,TGTGCCAGCAGCGTGACAGGGGATGGGAATTCACCCCTCCACTTT,CASSVTGDGNSPLHF
.,11,few,TRBJ2-1,TRBV19,TGTGCCAGCCAGGGTGCCGATGAGCAGTTCTTC,CASQGADEQFF
.,13,.,TRBJ1-2,TRBV13,TGTGCCAGCAGCTTCTCGGCTAGTTATGGCTACACCTTC,CASSFSASYGYTF
.,15,.,TRBJ1-1,TRBV5-1,TGCGCCAGCAGCTTGGGATACAGCTCGAGCACTGAAGCTTTCTTT,CASSLGYSSSTEAFF
TRBD1,13,.,TRBJ2-3,TRBV7-9,TGTGCCAGCAACCTAGGGGGACAGAGACCGCAGTATTTT,CASNLGGQRPQYF
.,16,.,TRBJ2-5,TRBV28,TGTGCCAGCAGCACCACCGGGACTTCGGGACGAGAGACCCAGTACTTC,CASSTTGTSGRETQYF
TRBD1,14,.,TRBJ2-3,TRBV11-2,TGTGCCAGCAGCTCGACAGGGGGACTAGATACGCAGTATTTT,CASSSTGGLDTQYF
TRBD1,14,.,TRBJ2-7,TRBV2,TGTGCCAGCAGTGGAACAGGGGGCGCGTACGAGCAGTACTTC,CASSGTGGAYEQYF
.,14,.,TRBJ1-1,TRBV9,TGTGCCAGCAGCAACCCCCGCGGGGGAGCTGAAGCTTTCTTT,CASSNPRGGAEAFF
TRBD1,14,.,TRBJ1-2,TRBV6-1,TGTGCCAGCAGTGGGACCGACAGGGGGCATGGCTACACCTTC,CASSGTDRGHGYTF
.,17,once,TRBJ2-6,TRBV15,TGTGCCACCAGCAGGGAGAACGGAGAAGCTGGGGCCAACGTCCTGACTTTC,CATSRENGEAGANVLTF
.,13,.,TRBJ2-7,TRBV10-3,TGTGCCATTTTTCCGGGACTGGGGGACGAGCAGTACTTC,CAIFPGLGDEQYF
.,15,.,TRBJ1-2,TRBV7-9,TGTGCCAGCAGCTTACCTCCGGGACACCACTATGGCTACACCTTC,CASSLPPGHHYGYTF
.,14,.,TRBJ2-7,TRBV13,TGTGCCAGCAGCTTAGGCAGGGGCCGCTCGGAGCAGTACTTC,CASSLGRGRSEQYF
TRBD2,15,.,TRBJ2-5,TRBV9,TGTGCCAGCAGCGGCCTAGCGGGGGTTGGAGAGACCCAGTACTTC,CASSGLAGVGETQYF
TRBD1,18,.,TRBJ2-6,TRBV9,TGTGCCAGCAGCGTGGGTGACAGGGGTCGCAGTGGGGCCAACGTCCTGACTTTC,CASSVGDRGRSGANVLTF
TRBD1,15,.,TRBJ1-3,TRBV7-2,TGTGCCAGCAGCTTGGGGGGACAGGGAGGAAACACCATATATTTT,CASSLGGQGGNTIYF
.,14,few,TRBJ2-7,TRBV6-1,TGTGCCAGCAGTGAACCGGGGTTGAGCTTATGGCAGTACTTC,CASSEPGLSLWQYF
.,17,few,TRBJ1-2,TRBV29-1,TGCAGCGTTGGGGCGGGTGGCGGACCCGAAGCTAACTATGGCTACACCTTC,CSVGAGGGPEANYGYTF
TRBD1,15,once,TRBJ2-5,TRBV7-9,TGTTCCAGCAGCTCACGGACAGGGAGCGGGGAGACCCAGTACTTC,CSSSSRTGSGETQYF
.,14,.,TRBJ2-5,TRBV6-4,TGTGCCAGCAGTGCGACCGGACAGCAAGAGACCCAGTACTTC,CASSATGQQETQYF
TRBD2,14,.,TRBJ2-3,TRBV14,TGTGCCAGCAGCCAAGCTTCTTTAGGGGAGGGGCAGTATTTT,CASSQASLGEGQYF
.,13,.,TRBJ1-2,TRBV5-4,TGTGCCAGCAGACTAGGAGGGAACTATGGCTACACCTTC,CASRLGGNYGYTF
TRBD1,16,once,TRBJ2-5,TRBV4-1,TGCGCCAGCAGCCTTAGGACAGGCCCATACCAAGAGACCCAGTACTTC,CASSLRTGPYQETQYF
.,13,once,TRBJ1-1,TRBV10-3,TGTGCCATCACCGCTCAGGGGAACACTGAAGCTTTCTTT,CAITAQGNTEAFF
TRBD1,16,.,TRBJ2-1,TRBV5-1,TGCGCCAGCAGTCGAGGGGACAGCAGCTCCTACAATGAGCAGTTCTTC,CASSRGDSSSYNEQFF
.,12,few,TRBJ1-6,TRBV14,TGTGCCAGCAGCGCTAACAATTCACCCCTCCACTTT,CASSANNSPLHF
.,17,.,TRBJ2-7,TRBV9,TGTGCCAGCAGCGTAGTCCAGGGGGCGCCAGGGGAGGGGGAGCAGTACTTC,CASSVVQGAPGEGEQYF
TRBD1,13,once,TRBJ1-2,TRBV2,TGTGCCAGCCAGGGGGCCACTAACTATGGCTACACCTTC,CASQGATNYGYTF
TRBD2,13,few,TRBJ2-7,TRBV13,TGTGCCAGCAGCCCGGGGGGTTCCTACGAGCAGTACTTC,CASSPGGSYEQYF
TRBD1,15,.,TRBJ1-2,TRBV7-7,TGTGCTAGCAGCTTAGCGCGACAGGGCAACTATGGCTACACCTTC,CASSLARQGNYGYTF
.,16,.,TRBJ1-6,TRBV27,TGTGCCAGCAGTTTATCGCCCGCCGACCTCGGGAGGGCCCTCCACTTT,CASSLSPADLGRALHF
TRBD1,14,.,TRBJ1-6,TRBV27,TGTGCCAGCAGTCGGGACAGATATAATTCACCCCTCCACTTT,CASSRDRYNSPLHF